This TCR beta chain is from a study of blood T cell repertoires in COVID-19. TCRdb keeps only in-frame clones here, not all; method: immunoSEQ multiplex PCR. The sample includes fewer than 110,000 clones, roughly 82% of them seen just once. The V end was cut by 7 bases, the J end by 2 bases, with 12 bases between. This CDR3 comprises 13 residues. Germline loops: CDR1 SGHRS, CDR2 YFSETQ. The chain is built from TRBV5-1 and TRBJ1-1; no reliable D call. This TCR came from a human donor in a cohort sampled during active COVID-19. The sequencing input was peripheral blood. This CDR3 is CASRMSLNTEAFF. The CDR3 DNA reads as TGCGCCAGCCGTATGAGTCTTAACACTGAAGCTTTCTTT.